This TCR beta chain appears in the sequencing data of a study of tumor and adjacent non-tumor tissue in lung cancer (dated by TCRdb to 2016 to 2019). The study in broad terms: Patients with adenocarcinoma (approximately 11), squamous cell carcinoma (2) and small cell lung cancer (1) were included in the cohort. Sequencing produced some 130,000,000 productive TCRbeta reads in total, an average of approximately 4.1 million reads per sample. For each patient, one tumor sample and one normal lung sample were taken, giving around 30 paired specimens that underwent TCRbeta CDR3 sequencing. The study compared bulk TCRbeta repertoires from lung tumor tissue and matched distant non-tumor lung tissue of under 16 lung cancer patients. The approximately 15 patients were aged about 30 to 76 years, included roughly ten men and 5 women, and had TNM stage I to III disease.

Libraries were constructed by multiplex PCR. Sequencing was carried out with an Illumina HiSeq 2500. TCRbeta libraries were built by three rounds of nested PCR using primers (Table S4), following protocols modified from ARM-PCR. Before sequencing, PCR products in the 200-500 bp range were cut out of the gel and cleaned up using the QIAquick gel extraction kit. As for how the authors treated the data: Trimmomatic was used to clean the reads, FLASH merged the cleaned reads into complete CDR3 sequences, and MiTCR assigned the sequences to V(D)J germline segments. Clonal diversity was computed as the inverse Simpson's index with VDJtools. In-frame sequences lacking a premature stop codon were counted as productive reads. The public reads were reprocessed in TCRdb via fastp at Q25 and MiXCR, keeping in-frame beta chains. Rows are combined by CDR3 protein, so each entry shows the most common genes and DNA. The V and J calls reflect TCRdb's pipeline rather than the authors' work. Counted in this sample were 85,000 to 100,000 distinct CDR3 sequences; 65% to 75% of them appeared once. The ten largest make up approximately 20% of the sample.

The CDR3, cysteine through phenylalanine, is 14 amino acids long. Here the CDR3 DNA is all that survives: 42 bases in frame from base 1. CDR1 and CDR2, per the germline V gene (reference sequence), are SGHAT and FQDESV. Deletion took 1 base off V and 6 bases off J, with a span of 10 bases between the germline ends. Bulk unsorted tissue served as the source for RNA extraction, and RNA quality was assessed using a NanoDrop ND-1000 and an Agilent 2100. Donors were newly diagnosed lung cancer patients admitted for thoracic surgery in China between August and November 2014, without prior chemotherapy. Patients with previous radiotherapy or chemotherapy, or with another concurrent cancer, were excluded from the study. Surgical tissue pieces of about 1-2.2 cm3 were preserved in RNAlater solution and stored at -80 °C until use. In regard to this clonotype: Its antigen remains undetermined. Base quality data are lacking; no much larger clone is found one base away.

Paper-wide results and their limitations: Because peripheral blood was not sequenced, blood TCRbeta repertoires in the lung cancer patients of the study were not examined. Tumor tissue showed significantly greater TCR diversity (inverse Simpson) than normal lung tissue (approximately 400 vs 170, P = 0.0075, Mann-Whitney U test). A significantly larger cumulative share of the repertoire was made up by the top 100 clones in normal lung than in tumor tissue. Younger patients had significantly higher TCR diversity, and higher tumor TCR diversity was associated with shorter overall and disease-free survival. The cohort had only 15 patients, and the authors noted that larger samples and more detailed clinical data are needed. Neither the sequencing platform nor unique molecular identifiers are named or mentioned anywhere in the methods.

This clonotype was sampled from a man aged 55 to 69 with non-small cell lung cancer. The chain joins TRBV11-1 to TRBJ2-1; matching of 5 bases hints at TRBD1 as the D gene. Sequenced sample: lung tumor tissue. Here is the DNA: TGTGCCAGCAGCTTAGACAGGCATTTCAATGAGCAGTTCTTC. This translates into CASSLDRHFNEQFF. The CDR3, completed at both ends by the reference TRBV11-1 and TRBJ2-1 genes, gives the full variable domain EAEVAQSPRYKITEKSQAVAFWCDPISGHATLYWYRQILGQGPELLVQFQDESVVDDSQLPKDRFSAERLKGVDSTLKIQPAELGDSAMYLCASSLDRHFNEQFFGPGTRLTVL.